The sequence of this T cell receptor (beta chain) was determined in a study of regulatory T cells in long-lasting Graves disease. This clonotype came up a few times. Its antigen is unknown. A much larger clone lies a single base off, so this may be a read error. The CDR3 is 15 amino acids. Per germline, CDR1 SNHLY and CDR2 FYNNEI. The sample's time point: newly diagnosed GD, antithyroid drugs for less than 3 months. Generation of the TCR library employed RNA extracted from PBMCs. Study-level points and caveats: Gene preferences differed: TRBV28, TRBJ1-2, TRBJ2-5 in persistent cases.

Both iRepertoire HTBI primers and Arm-PCR of CDR3 regions were used to build the TCR beta libraries. TCRdb independently ran MiXCR on the multiplex PCR reads; one entry per CDR3 protein. The sample gives around 450,000 distinct CDR3 sequences, roughly 17% of which show up once; 10% to 15% is in the top ten. This sample was also put to use in a study of T cells in Graves' hyperthyroidism and ophthalmopathy.

The chain carries TRBV2 and TRBJ2-1, with 15 bases aligning to TRBD2. The clonotype originates from a man between 40 and 49 years old with Graves disease. The source was peripheral blood mononuclear cells (PBMCs), collected at new diagnosis, from a patient treated with antithyroid drugs. CDR3 region: CASSWTSGRDNEQLF. In nucleotides, the CDR3 is TGTGCCAGCAGTTGGACTAGCGGGAGGGACAATGAGCAGCTCTTC.